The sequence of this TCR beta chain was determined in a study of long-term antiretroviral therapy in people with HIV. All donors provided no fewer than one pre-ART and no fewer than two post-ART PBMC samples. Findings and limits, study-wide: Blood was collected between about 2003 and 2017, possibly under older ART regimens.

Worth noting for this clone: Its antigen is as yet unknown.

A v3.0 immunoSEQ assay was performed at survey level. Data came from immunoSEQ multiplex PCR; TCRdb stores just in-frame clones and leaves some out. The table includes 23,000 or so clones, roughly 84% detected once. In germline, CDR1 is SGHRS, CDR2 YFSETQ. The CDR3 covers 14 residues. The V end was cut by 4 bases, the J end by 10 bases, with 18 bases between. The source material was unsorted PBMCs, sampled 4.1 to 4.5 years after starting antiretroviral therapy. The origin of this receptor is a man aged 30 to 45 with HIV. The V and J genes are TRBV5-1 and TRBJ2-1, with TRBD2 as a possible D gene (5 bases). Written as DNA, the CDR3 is TGCGCCAGCAGCCTTAGCGAACCTTCCCAGGAGCAGTTCTTC. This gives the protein CASSLSEPSQEQFF.